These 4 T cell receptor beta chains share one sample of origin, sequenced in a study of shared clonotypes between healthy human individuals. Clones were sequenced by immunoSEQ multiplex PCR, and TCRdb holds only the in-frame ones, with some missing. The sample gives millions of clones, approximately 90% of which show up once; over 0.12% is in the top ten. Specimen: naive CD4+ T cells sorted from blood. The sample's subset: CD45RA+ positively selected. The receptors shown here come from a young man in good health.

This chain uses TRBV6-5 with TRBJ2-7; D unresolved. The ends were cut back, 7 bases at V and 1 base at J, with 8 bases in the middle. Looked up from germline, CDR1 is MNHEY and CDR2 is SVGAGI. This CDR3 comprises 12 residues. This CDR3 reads CASKGTSYEQYF. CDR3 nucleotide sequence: TGTGCCAGCAAGGGCACTTCCTACGAGCAGTACTTC.

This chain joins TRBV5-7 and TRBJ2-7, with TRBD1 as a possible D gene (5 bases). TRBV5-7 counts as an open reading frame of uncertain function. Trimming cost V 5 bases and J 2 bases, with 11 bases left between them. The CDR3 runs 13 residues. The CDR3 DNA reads TGTGCCAGCAGGCCGACAGCCCCCTACGAGCAGTACTTC. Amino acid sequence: CASRPTAPYEQYF.

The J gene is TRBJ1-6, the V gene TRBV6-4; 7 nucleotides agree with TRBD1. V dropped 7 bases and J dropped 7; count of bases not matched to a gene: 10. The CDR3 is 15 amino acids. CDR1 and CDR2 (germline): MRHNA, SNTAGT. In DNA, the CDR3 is TGTGCCAGCACCTTGACCCAGGGGGGCAATTCACCCCTCCACTTT. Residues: CASTLTQGGNSPLHF.

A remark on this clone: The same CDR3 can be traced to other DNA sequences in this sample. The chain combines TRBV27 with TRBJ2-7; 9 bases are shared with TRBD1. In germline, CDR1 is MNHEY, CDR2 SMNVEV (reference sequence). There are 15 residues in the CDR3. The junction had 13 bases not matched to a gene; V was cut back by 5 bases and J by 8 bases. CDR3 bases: TGTGCCAGCAGTCTCCCCGGGACAGGGATGACCCAGCAGTACTTC. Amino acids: CASSLPGTGMTQQYF.